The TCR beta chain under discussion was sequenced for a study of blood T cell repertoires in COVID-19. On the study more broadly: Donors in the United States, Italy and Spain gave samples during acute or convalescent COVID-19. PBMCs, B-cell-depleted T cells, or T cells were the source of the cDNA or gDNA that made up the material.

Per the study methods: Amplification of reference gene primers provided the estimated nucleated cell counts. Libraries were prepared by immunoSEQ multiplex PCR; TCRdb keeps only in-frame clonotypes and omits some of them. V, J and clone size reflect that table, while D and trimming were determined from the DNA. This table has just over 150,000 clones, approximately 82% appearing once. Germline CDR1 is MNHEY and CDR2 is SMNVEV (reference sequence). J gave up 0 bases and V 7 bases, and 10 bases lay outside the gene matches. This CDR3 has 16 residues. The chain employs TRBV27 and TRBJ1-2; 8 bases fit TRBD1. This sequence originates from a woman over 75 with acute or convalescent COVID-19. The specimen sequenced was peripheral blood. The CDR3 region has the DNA TGTGCCAGCAAGGGGACAGGAGCCACAGCTAACTATGGCTACACCTTC. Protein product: CASKGTGATANYGYTF.